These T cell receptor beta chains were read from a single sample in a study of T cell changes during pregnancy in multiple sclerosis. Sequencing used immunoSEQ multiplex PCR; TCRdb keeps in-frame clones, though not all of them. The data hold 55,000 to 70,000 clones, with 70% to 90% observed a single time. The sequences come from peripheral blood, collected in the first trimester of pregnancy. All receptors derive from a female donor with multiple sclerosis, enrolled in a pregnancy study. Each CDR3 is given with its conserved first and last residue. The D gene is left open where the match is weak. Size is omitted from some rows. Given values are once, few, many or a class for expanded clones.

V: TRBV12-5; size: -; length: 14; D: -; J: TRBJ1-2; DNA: TGTGCTAGTGGTTTGGGACAGCTTAACTATGGCTACACCTTC; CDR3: CASGLGQLNYGYTF
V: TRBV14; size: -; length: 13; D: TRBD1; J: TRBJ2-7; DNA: TGTGCCAGCAGCCCGGACAGGGATCACGAGCAGTACTTC; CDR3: CASSPDRDHEQYF
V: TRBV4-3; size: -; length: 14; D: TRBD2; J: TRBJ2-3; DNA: TGCGCCAGCAGCCAAGGGGGGGGGACAGATACGCAGTATTTT; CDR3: CASSQGGGTDTQYF
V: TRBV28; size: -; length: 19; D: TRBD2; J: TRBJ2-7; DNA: TGTGCCAGCAGTTTAGTGGCTAGCGGGACCCAGGGGGGTTCCTACGAGCAGTACTTC; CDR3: CASSLVASGTQGGSYEQYF
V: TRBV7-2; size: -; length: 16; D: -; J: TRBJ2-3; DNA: TGTGCCGGAGGTAGAGGACCCGACCCTAGCACAGATACGCAGTATTTT; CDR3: CAGGRGPDPSTDTQYF
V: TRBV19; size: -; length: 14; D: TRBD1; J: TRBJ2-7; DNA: TGTGCCAGTAGTATAGGGACAGGGGGCTACGAGCAGTACTTC; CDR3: CASSIGTGGYEQYF
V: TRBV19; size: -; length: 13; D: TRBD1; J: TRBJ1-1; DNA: TGTGCCAGTAGTAATCAGGGGGTAAGCGGAGCTTTCTTT; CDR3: CASSNQGVSGAFF
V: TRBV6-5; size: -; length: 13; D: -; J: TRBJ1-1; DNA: TGTGCCAGCAGCGACTCGTTGGGCGGGCAAGCTTTCTTT; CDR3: CASSDSLGGQAFF
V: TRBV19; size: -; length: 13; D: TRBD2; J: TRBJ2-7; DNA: TGTGCCAGTAGGGGGGGGAGCCCCTACGAGCAGTACTTC; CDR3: CASRGGSPYEQYF
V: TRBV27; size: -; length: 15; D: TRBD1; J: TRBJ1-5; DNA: TGTGCCAGCAGGGAACAGGGGAATCCAAATCAGCCCCAGCATTTT; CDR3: CASREQGNPNQPQHF
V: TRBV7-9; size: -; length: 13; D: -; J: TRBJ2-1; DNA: TGTGCCAGAGATTCCACAGGAGATGGCGAGCAGTTCTTC; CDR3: CARDSTGDGEQFF
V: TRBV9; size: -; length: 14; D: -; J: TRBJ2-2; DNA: TGTGCCAGCAGCGTTGGAGTGGCCACCGGGGAGCTGTTTTTT; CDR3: CASSVGVATGELFF
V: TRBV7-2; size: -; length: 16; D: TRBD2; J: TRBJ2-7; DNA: TGTGCCAGCAGCTTAGCGGGAGGGCCCCTTTGGTACGAGCAGTACTTC; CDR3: CASSLAGGPLWYEQYF
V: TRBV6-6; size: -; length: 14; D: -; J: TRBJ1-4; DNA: TGTGCCAGCAGCCGGACAGCAACTAATGAAAAACTGTTTTTT; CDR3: CASSRTATNEKLFF
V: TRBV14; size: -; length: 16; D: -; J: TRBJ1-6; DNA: TGTGCCAGCAGCCCCCTACGGGGGGCTTTGGATTCACCCCTCCACTTT; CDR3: CASSPLRGALDSPLHF
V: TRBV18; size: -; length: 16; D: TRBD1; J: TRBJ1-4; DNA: TGTGCCAGCTCACCATACGCCGGGACAGGGGGAGAAAAACTGTTTTTT; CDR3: CASSPYAGTGGEKLFF
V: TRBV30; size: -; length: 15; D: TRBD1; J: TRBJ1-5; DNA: TGTGCCTGGAGTGTACCCGGGACAGGCAATCAGCCCCAGCATTTT; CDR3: CAWSVPGTGNQPQHF
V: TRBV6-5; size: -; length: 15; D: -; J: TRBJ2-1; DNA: TGTGCCAGCAGTTACTTGGGGAGCTCCTACAATGAGCAGTTCTTC; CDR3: CASSYLGSSYNEQFF
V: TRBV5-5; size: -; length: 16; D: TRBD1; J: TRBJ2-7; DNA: TGTGCCAGCAGCTTCGGCGGGACAGGGGTCTCCTACGAGCAGTACTTC; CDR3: CASSFGGTGVSYEQYF
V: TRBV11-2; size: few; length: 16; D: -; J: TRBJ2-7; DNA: TGTGCCAGCAGCTTAGGAGCGACAGGCCAACTACGCGAGCAGTACTTC; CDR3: CASSLGATGQLREQYF
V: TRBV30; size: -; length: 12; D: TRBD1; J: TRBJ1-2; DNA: TGTGCCTGGATCCGGGACAGGCAGTTCTACACCTTC; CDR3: CAWIRDRQFYTF
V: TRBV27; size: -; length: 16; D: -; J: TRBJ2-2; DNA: TGTGCCAGCAGCAACTTGGCCTCGGGGGTCACCGGGGAGCTGTTTTTT; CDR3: CASSNLASGVTGELFF
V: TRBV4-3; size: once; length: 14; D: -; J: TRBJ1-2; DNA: TGCGCCAGCAGCCAAGTATCCGGACAGTATGGCTACACCTTC; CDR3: CASSQVSGQYGYTF
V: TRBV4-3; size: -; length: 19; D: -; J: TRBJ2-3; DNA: TGCGCCAGCAGCCCCCGCAAATTTTGGTCAGGGCCAAGCACAGATACGCAGTATTTT; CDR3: CASSPRKFWSGPSTDTQYF
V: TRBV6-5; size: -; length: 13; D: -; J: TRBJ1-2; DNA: TGTGCCAGCAGCTACGCGCCGTTCTATGGCTACACCTTC; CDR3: CASSYAPFYGYTF
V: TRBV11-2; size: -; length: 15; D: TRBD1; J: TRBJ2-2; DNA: TGTGCCAGCAGCTTATCGAGGACAGGGCCCGGGGAGCTGTTTTTT; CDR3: CASSLSRTGPGELFF
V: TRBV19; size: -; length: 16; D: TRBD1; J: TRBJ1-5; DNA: TGTGCCAGTAGTCCTAAGACAGGGGGCTTCGATCAGCCCCAGCATTTT; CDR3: CASSPKTGGFDQPQHF
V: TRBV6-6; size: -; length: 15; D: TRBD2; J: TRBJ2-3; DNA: TGTGCCAGCAATACCCCTCGGCGGGGGGGCGATACGCAGTATTTT; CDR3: CASNTPRRGGDTQYF
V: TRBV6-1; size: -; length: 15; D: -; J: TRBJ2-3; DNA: TGTGCCAGCAGCGACCCGGACATGGGGAGGAATACGCAGTATTTT; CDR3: CASSDPDMGRNTQYF
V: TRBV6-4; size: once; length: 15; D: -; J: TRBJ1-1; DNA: TGTGCCAGCAGTGACTCGGATGGGGCTAACACTGAAGCTTTCTTT; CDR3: CASSDSDGANTEAFF
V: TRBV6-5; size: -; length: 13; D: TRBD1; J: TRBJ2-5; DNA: TGTGCCAGCAGCCGGGACAGGGGGGAGACCCAGTACTTC; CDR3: CASSRDRGETQYF
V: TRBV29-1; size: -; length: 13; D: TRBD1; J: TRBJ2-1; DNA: TGCAGCGTTGGCGACAGGGGGCATGGTGAGCAGTTCTTC; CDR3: CSVGDRGHGEQFF
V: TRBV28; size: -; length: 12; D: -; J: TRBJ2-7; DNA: TGTGCCACCCAGGGGCTGACCTACGAGCAGTACTTC; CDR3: CATQGLTYEQYF
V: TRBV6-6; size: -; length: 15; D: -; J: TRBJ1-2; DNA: TGTGCCAGCAGTTATAGGCAGGGGAGTGAGTATGGCTACACCTTC; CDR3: CASSYRQGSEYGYTF
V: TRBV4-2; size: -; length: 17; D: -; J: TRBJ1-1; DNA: TGTGCCAGCAGCCAACCCGTTGGATGGTTAGGGGGCACTGAAGCTTTCTTT; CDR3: CASSQPVGWLGGTEAFF
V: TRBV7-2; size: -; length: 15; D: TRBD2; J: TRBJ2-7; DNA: TGTGCCAGCAGCTTAGGACTAGCGGGGGGGACCGAGCAGTACTTC; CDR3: CASSLGLAGGTEQYF
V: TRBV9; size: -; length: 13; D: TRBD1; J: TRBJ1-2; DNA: TGTGCCAGCAGCGTTGAGGGGGCGTATGGCTACACCTTC; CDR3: CASSVEGAYGYTF
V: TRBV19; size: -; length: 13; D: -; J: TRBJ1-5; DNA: TGTGCCGGCGCACGACAAGAAGGTCAGCCCCAGCATTTT; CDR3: CAGARQEGQPQHF
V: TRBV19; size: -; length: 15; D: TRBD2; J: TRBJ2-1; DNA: TGTGCCAGTAGTATGACTAGCGGGAGATCGGATGAGCAGTTCTTC; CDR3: CASSMTSGRSDEQFF
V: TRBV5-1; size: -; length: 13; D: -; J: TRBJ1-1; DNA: TGCGCCAGCAGCTTGGCGGAGAACTCTGAAGCTTTCTTT; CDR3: CASSLAENSEAFF
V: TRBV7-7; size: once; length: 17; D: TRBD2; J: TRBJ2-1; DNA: TGTGCCAGCAGCGCCTCGCCCGGGACTAGCCTATACAATGAGCAGTTCTTC; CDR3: CASSASPGTSLYNEQFF
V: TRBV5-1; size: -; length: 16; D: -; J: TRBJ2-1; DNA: TGCGCCAGCAGCCCCGCTCTCCTAACTTCCTACAATGAGCAGTTCTTC; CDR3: CASSPALLTSYNEQFF
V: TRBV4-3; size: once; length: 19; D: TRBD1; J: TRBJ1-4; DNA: TGCGCCAGCAGCCAAGATGTGAATTCCGGGACAGTTCAGAATGAAAAACTGTTTTTT; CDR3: CASSQDVNSGTVQNEKLFF
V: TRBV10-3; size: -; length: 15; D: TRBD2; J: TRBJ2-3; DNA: TGTGCCATCAGAGGGACTAGCGGGGGCGGGGATACGCAGTATTTT; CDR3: CAIRGTSGGGDTQYF
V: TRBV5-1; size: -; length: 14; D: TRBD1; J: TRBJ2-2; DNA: TGCGCCAGCAGCTTCCAGGGGGACACCGGGGAGCTGTTTTTT; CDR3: CASSFQGDTGELFF
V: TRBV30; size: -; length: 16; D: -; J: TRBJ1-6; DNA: TGTGCCTGGAGTGGGGGGGGTGTGGACCTAGGTTCACCCCTCCACTTT; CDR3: CAWSGGGVDLGSPLHF
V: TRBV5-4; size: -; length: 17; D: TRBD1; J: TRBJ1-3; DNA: TGTGCCAGCAGCTTGCCGGGACAGGGTGTTTCTGGAAACACCATATATTTT; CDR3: CASSLPGQGVSGNTIYF
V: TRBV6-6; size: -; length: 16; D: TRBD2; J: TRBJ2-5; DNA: TGTGCCAGCAGCCACCCTGTTACTAGCGGCTTGGAGACCCAGTACTTC; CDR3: CASSHPVTSGLETQYF
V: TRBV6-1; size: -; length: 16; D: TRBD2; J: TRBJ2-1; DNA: TGTGCCAGCAGTGAAAAGGGGACTAGCGGTTACAATGAGCAGTTCTTC; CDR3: CASSEKGTSGYNEQFF